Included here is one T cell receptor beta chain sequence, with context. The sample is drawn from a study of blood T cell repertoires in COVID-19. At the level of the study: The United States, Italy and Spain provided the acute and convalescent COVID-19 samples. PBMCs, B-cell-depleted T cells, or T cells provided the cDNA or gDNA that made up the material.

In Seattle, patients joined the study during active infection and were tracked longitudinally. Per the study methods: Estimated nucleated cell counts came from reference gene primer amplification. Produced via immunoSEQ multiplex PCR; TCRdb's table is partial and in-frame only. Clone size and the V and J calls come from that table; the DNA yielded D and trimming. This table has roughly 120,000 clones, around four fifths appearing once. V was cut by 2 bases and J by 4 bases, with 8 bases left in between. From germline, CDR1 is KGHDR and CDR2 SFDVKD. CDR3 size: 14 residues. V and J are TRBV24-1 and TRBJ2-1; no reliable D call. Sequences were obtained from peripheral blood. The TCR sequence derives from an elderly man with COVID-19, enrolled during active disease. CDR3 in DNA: TGTGCCACCAGTGATTCTAGGCCATACAATGAGCAGTTCTTC. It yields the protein CATSDSRPYNEQFF.